This entry lists 2 T cell receptor beta chains sequenced from one sample in a study of blood T cell repertoires in COVID-19. The data were produced by immunoSEQ multiplex PCR, yet TCRdb's version contains in-frame clones alone and is incomplete. The sample holds roughly 280,000 clones, 88% seen once. Material for sequencing was PBMCs or T cells enriched from blood (not recorded which). The source of these receptors is a woman in her forties or fifties who had recovered from COVID-19.

The chain uses TRBV28 and TRBJ1-1, with 7 nucleotides matching TRBD1. Germline CDR1 MDHEN, CDR2 SYDVKM. The CDR3 consists of 16 residues. Unmatched junction bases numbered 12, after V lost 2 bases and J lost 6 bases. The CDR3 DNA is TGTGCCAGCAGTTTAATTCCCCAGGGGGTCGGGGCTGAAGCTTTCTTT. As protein: CASSLIPQGVGAEAFF.

In this sample, this clone turned up once. The chain couples TRBV7-2 to TRBJ2-5, with TRBD2 matching over 10 bases. CDR1 is SGHTA and CDR2 is FQGNSA in the germline V gene. This CDR3 contains 16 residues. The V segment lost 1 base and the J segment 5 bases; nucleotides outside the gene matches: 7. CDR3 in DNA: TGTGCCAGCAGCTTAGTGTCTAGCGGGAGTGGGGAGACCCAGTACTTC. Its protein product is CASSLVSSGSGETQYF.